The TCR beta chain under discussion was sequenced for a study of blood T cell repertoires in COVID-19. Study overall: Acute-phase and convalescent COVID-19 samples originated in the United States, Italy and Spain. PBMCs, B-cell-depleted T cells, or T cells were the source of the cDNA or gDNA that made up the material.

Authors' data handling: Amplification of reference gene primers provided the estimated nucleated cell counts. Here immunoSEQ multiplex PCR was the method, and the copy in TCRdb shows in-frame clones only, minus some. The DNA gave D and trimming, while V, J and clone size come from that table. The table lists under 65,000 clones, around nine tenths of them singletons, with 9.1% in the top ten. Germline V CDR1 and CDR2: MNHEY, SMNVEV (reference sequence). The trim removed 7 bases at V and 4 bases at J, leaving 9 bases unmatched. There are 14 residues in the CDR3. The chain links TRBV27 to TRBJ1-2; 7 bases map to TRBD1. This clonotype was obtained from a woman aged 80 or over with active COVID-19. The material sequenced was peripheral blood. The CDR3 DNA is TGTGCCAGCACATTCCGACAGGGCCTCTATGGCTACACCTTC. Translation gives CASTFRQGLYGYTF.